The 21 T cell receptor beta chains below all came from one sample that was sequenced in a study of blood T cell repertoires in COVID-19. Profiled with immunoSEQ multiplex PCR; TCRdb holds only in-frame clones, not every one. This table holds about 330,000 clones, almost 85% found once. The sequenced sample consisted of peripheral blood. All receptors derive from a human donor in a cohort sampled during active COVID-19.

The chain employs TRBV19 and TRBJ2-7; D perhaps matches TRBD2 (5 bases). The CDR3 spans 12 residues. Deletions cut 7 bases from V and 4 bases from J, with 11 bases between. The germline V gene encodes CDR1 LNHDA and CDR2 SQIVND (reference sequence). DNA for the CDR3: TGTGCCAGTACAAATCGGGATTACGAGCAGTACTTC. It codes for CASTNRDYEQYF.

This clone was detected a few times. The gene calls are TRBV7-9 and TRBJ1-5; 8 bases are a match to TRBD1. Losses at the gene ends were 5 bases for V and 0 bases for J; bases not matched to a gene: 3. The germline V gene has CDR1 SEHNR and CDR2 FQNEAQ (reference sequence). CDR3 length equals 15 residues. The CDR3 DNA sequence: TGTGCCAGCAGCGGGACAGGAACTAGCAATCAGCCCCAGCATTTT. Encoded protein: CASSGTGTSNQPQHF. The full variable domain, in which reference TRBV7-9 and TRBJ1-5 provide the parts outside the CDR3, is DTGVSQNPRHKITKRGQNVTFRCDPISEHNRLYWYRQTLGQGPEFLTYFQNEAQLEKSRLLSDRFSAERPKGSFSTLEIQRTEQGDSAMYLCASSGTGTSNQPQHFGDGTRLSIL.

V gene TRBV6-5 combines with J gene TRBJ2-5; 8 bases line up with TRBD1. J was trimmed by 5 bases and V by 6 bases; bases with no gene match: 11. Per the germline V gene, CDR1 is MNHEY and CDR2 is SVGAGI. The CDR3 spans 15 residues. This CDR3 is CASSGTGSKVETQYF. DNA of the CDR3: TGTGCCAGCAGCGGGACAGGCTCTAAGGTGGAGACCCAGTACTTC.

This sequence joins TRBV5-4 and TRBJ2-5, with 8 bases that match TRBD2. This CDR3 has 16 amino acids. Germline V gene lookup returns CDR1 SGHNT and CDR2 YYREEE (reference sequence). The V segment lost 4 bases and the J segment 4 bases; nucleotides outside the gene matches: 12. The CDR3 DNA follows: TGTGCCAGCAGCCCCGGATCGGGGGGGGTGTTAGAGACCCAGTACTTC. Amino acid sequence: CASSPGSGGVLETQYF.

This chain uses TRBV6-5 with TRBJ1-4; possibly TRBD1 for D (5 bases). With 11 bases removed from V and 7 bases from J, the gap between germline ends came to 11 bases. Germline assignment: CDR1 MNHEY and CDR2 SVGAGI. The CDR3 extends over 11 amino acids. CDR3: CAGGKSEKLFF. In DNA form, the CDR3 reads TGTGCCGGGGGGAAATCTGAAAAACTGTTTTTT.

The rearrangement uses TRBV4-1 and TRBJ2-1; D might be TRBD1 (6 bases). Germline CDR1 and CDR2: MGHRA and YSYEKL. The CDR3 has 13 residues. The ends were cut back, 4 bases at V and 10 bases at J, with 14 bases in the middle. The CDR3 sequence is CASSPGTRVEQFF. CDR3 DNA: TGCGCCAGCAGCCCCGGGACACGGGTCGAGCAGTTCTTC.

The rearrangement uses TRBV9 and TRBJ1-5; tentative D call: TRBD1 (6 bases). V shed 2 bases and J shed 7 bases, with 13 bases lying between them. The CDR3 runs 14 residues. Germline V CDR1 and CDR2: SGDLS, YYNGEE. The DNA for the CDR3 is TGTGCCAGCAGCGTCGGACAGTCGGGCCAGCCCCAGCATTTT. It specifies CASSVGQSGQPQHF.

CDR3 sequence (DNA): TGTGCCAGCAGCTTAAATGGGCAGTCCCACGAGCAGTACTTC. Protein sequence: CASSLNGQSHEQYF. This chain links TRBV7-9 with TRBJ2-7, with D uncertain. Trimming pared 2 bases from V and 5 bases from J, leaving 13 bases between. CDR1 is SEHNR, CDR2 FQNEAQ, per germline (reference sequence). The CDR3 sequence is 14 residues long. Using reference TRBV7-9 and TRBJ2-7 for the parts outside the CDR3, the full variable domain is DTGVSQNPRHKITKRGQNVTFRCDPISEHNRLYWYRQTLGQGPEFLTYFQNEAQLEKSRLLSDRFSAERPKGSFSTLEIQRTEQGDSAMYLCASSLNGQSHEQYFGPGTRLTVT.

The chain joins TRBV9 to TRBJ2-3; D is unresolved. Germline-derived CDR1 and CDR2 are SGDLS and YYNGEE. Trimming shortened V by 1 base and J by 6 bases, and 6 bases separated the two germline ends. The CDR3 sequence is 12 residues long. The CDR3 region has the DNA TGTGCCAGCAGCGTAATCCGGGATACGCAGTATTTT. This translates into CASSVIRDTQYF. The full variable domain, its missing parts supplied by reference TRBV9 and TRBJ2-3, is DSGVTQTPKHLITATGQRVTLRCSPRSGDLSVYWYQQSLDQGLQFLIQYYNGEERAKGNILERFSAQQFPDLHSELNLSSLELGDSALYFCASSVIRDTQYFGPGTRLTVL.

The gene calls are TRBV5-1 and TRBJ2-2; D is possibly TRBD1 (6 bases). This CDR3 is built from 19 residues. V lost 0 bases to trimming and J lost 4 bases, with 22 bases between them. CDR1 is SGHRS, CDR2 YFSETQ, per germline. The CDR3 DNA sequence: TGCGCCAGCAGCTTGGCCGGTCTTTCAGTAGGACAGCGCACCGGGGAGCTGTTTTTT. Protein: CASSLAGLSVGQRTGELFF.

Remarks on this clone: One junction end disagrees with the germline gene, perhaps due to a read error. The rearrangement uses TRBV18 and TRBJ1-2; D may be TRBD1 (6 bases). The CDR3 is 13 amino acids. CDR1 KGHSH and CDR2 LQKENI come from the germline V gene. CDR3 nucleotides: TGTGCCAGCTCACCAGGGGGCGGCTATGGCTATACCTTC. Its translation: CASSPGGGYGYTF.

This chain connects TRBV30 to TRBJ1-3; D not certain. Germline V gene lookup returns CDR1 GTSNPN and CDR2 SVGIG (reference sequence). V was trimmed by 2 bases and J by 0 bases, leaving 5 bases between them. The CDR3 is made up of 13 amino acids. The chain's CDR3 is CAWSPSSGNTIYF. The CDR3 DNA reads as TGTGCCTGGAGTCCGAGCTCTGGAAACACCATATATTTT.

V usage is TRBV7-3 and J usage is TRBJ2-4; tentatively, D is TRBD2 (6 bases). The CDR3 is 15 amino acids. Trimming removed 10 bases from V and 0 bases from J, with 16 bases in between. Germline lookup yields CDR1 SGHTA and CDR2 FQGTGA. CDR3 amino acids: CAISMGGIAKNIQYF. Written as DNA, the CDR3 is TGTGCCATCTCGATGGGGGGTATAGCCAAAAACATTCAGTACTTC.

The J gene is TRBJ2-3, the V gene TRBV24-1; D gene uncertain. The V and J ends lost 3 bases and 0 bases respectively, with 6 bases between them. Germline V gives CDR1 KGHDR, CDR2 SFDVKD. The CDR3 has 14 amino acids. The CDR3 spells CATSDRVSTDTQYF. The CDR3 DNA reads as TGTGCCACCAGTGATCGGGTCAGCACAGATACGCAGTATTTT.

The chain is built from TRBV5-4 and TRBJ2-7, with 9 positions matching TRBD1. This CDR3 has 15 residues. Germline V lookup: CDR1 SGHNT, CDR2 YYREEE (reference sequence). The V segment lost 4 bases and the J segment 2 bases; nucleotides outside the gene matches: 7. In DNA, the CDR3 is TGTGCCAGCAGCAGAGACCGGGACAGGGCCTACGAGCAGTACTTC. The encoded protein is CASSRDRDRAYEQYF. Full variable domain (rest looked up from reference TRBV5-4 and TRBJ2-7): ETGVTQSPTHLIKTRGQQVTLRCSSQSGHNTVSWYQQALGQGPQFIFQYYREEENGRGNFPPRFSGLQFPNYSSELNVNALELDDSALYLCASSRDRDRAYEQYFGPGTRLTVT.

The chain is built from TRBV7-3 and TRBJ2-2; D is unclear. Trimming pared 2 bases from V and 7 bases from J, leaving 14 bases between. This CDR3 has 15 residues. The germline V gene encodes CDR1 SGHTA and CDR2 FQGTGA. CDR3 nucleotide sequence: TGTGCCAGCAGCTTAGATAATTCGTTAGTCGGGGAGCTGTTTTTT. It yields the protein CASSLDNSLVGELFF.

V and J are TRBV30 and TRBJ1-1; D is ambiguous. The CDR3 spans 13 residues. V lost 0 bases and J 5 bases, leaving 10 bases between the germline ends. Germline loops: CDR1 GTSNPN, CDR2 SVGIG (reference sequence). CDR3 loop: CAWSVKSGTEAFF. The CDR3 DNA reads TGTGCCTGGAGTGTAAAGTCGGGGACTGAAGCTTTCTTT.

This chain links TRBV5-4 with TRBJ1-5, with a weak D call TRBD1 (6 bases). The ends were cut back, 2 bases at V and 4 bases at J, with 13 bases in the middle. The CDR3 runs 15 residues. The germline CDR1 and CDR2 sequences are SGHNT and YYREEE (reference sequence). The CDR3 spells CASSLQGRGNQPQHF. As DNA, the CDR3 is TGTGCCAGCAGCTTACAGGGAAGAGGAAATCAGCCCCAGCATTTT.

This clone was detected a few times. The rearrangement links TRBV5-1 to TRBJ1-5; D may be TRBD1 (5 bases). V was pared by 0 bases and J by 4 bases, with 5 bases between. There are 13 residues in the CDR3. Germline V CDR1 and CDR2: SGHRS, YFSETQ. The CDR3 reads CASSLAGNQPQHF. The CDR3 bases are TGCGCCAGCAGCTTGGCAGGGAATCAGCCCCAGCATTTT.

V usage is TRBV5-1 and J usage is TRBJ1-2; no clear D. Trimming shortened V by 7 bases and J by 4 bases, and 14 bases separated the two germline ends. CDR3 length: 13 amino acids. The V gene's germline CDR1 is SGHRS and CDR2 YFSETQ. The CDR3 bases are TGCGCCAGCCCCCACCCGACGGGCTATGGCTACACCTTC. It is translated as CASPHPTGYGYTF. Full variable domain (missing parts from reference TRBV5-1 and TRBJ1-2): KAGVTQTPRYLIKTRGQQVTLSCSPISGHRSVSWYQQTPGQGLQFLFEYFSETQRNKGNFPGRFSGRQFSNSRSEMNVSTLELGDSALYLCASPHPTGYGYTFGSGTRLTVV.

The chain carries TRBV9 and TRBJ1-1; TRBD1 might be the D (5 bases). Germline V gives CDR1 SGDLS, CDR2 YYNGEE. V gave up 0 bases and J gave up 12 bases, with 15 bases separating them. The length of the CDR3 is 13 residues. The CDR3 DNA reads as TGTGCCAGCAGCGTAGAATTCGGCAGGGTTCCTTTCTTT. Protein sequence: CASSVEFGRVPFF.